This record covers a single T cell receptor beta chain. The antigen is not known. The authors incorporated unique molecular identifiers into the TCR beta cDNA libraries. MiXCR, applied by TCRdb to the PCR reads, yields one record per CDR3 protein. The table lists about half a million distinct CDR3 sequences, roughly 45% of them singletons. The entry originates in a study of post-analysis software for immune sequencing data. General observations from the study: Controls showed lower frequencies than patients for five TRBV segments, and TRBV5-6, TRBV5-1 and TRBV20-1 were among these.

Germline assignment: CDR1 DFQATT and CDR2 SNEGSKA (reference sequence). The CDR3 spans 14 residues. V lost 5 bases, J lost 3 bases, and 9 bases stayed unmatched. The rearrangement uses TRBV20-1 and TRBJ2-7, with 8 bases matching TRBD2. Sequencing was carried out using blood. The receptor comes from a girl aged 5-17 years with multiple sclerosis. CDR3 sequence: CSASGSGRYYEQYF. The CDR3 DNA reads TGCAGTGCTTCGGGCAGCGGGAGATACTACGAGCAGTACTTC.